This paragraph reports one T cell receptor (beta chain). The antigen is unknown. This specimen comes from a study of cytomegalovirus exposure and HLA in healthy donors. The overall study: Among the 398 donors who were genotyped, approximately 76% fell in the genetic ancestry cluster that is associated with self-reported Caucasian donors.

This CDR3 region has 12 residues. V lost 1 base and J 6 bases, leaving 10 bases between the germline ends. Germline CDR1 GTSNPN, CDR2 SVGIG (reference sequence). The PCR contained 60 Vbeta and 13 Jbeta primers. TCRdb's table, derived via immunoSEQ multiplex PCR, lists solely in-frame clones and lacks some. The repertoire holds roughly 100,000 clones, with under 85% as singletons. Study results and caveats: Using the classifier, cytomegalovirus status was reportedly diagnosed with high specificity and sensitivity. The majority of CMV-associated TCR beta chains were reported as apparently HLA-restricted in a later analysis. Among TCR beta chains, those listed as cytomegalovirus-associated numbered 164.

The specimen was PBMCs. J is TRBJ2-7 and V is TRBV30, with D maybe TRBD1 (6 bases). The receptor was derived from a man aged 18 to 30 in good health and CMV-seropositive. CDR3 loop: CAWSGDMREQYF. For the CDR3, the DNA is TGTGCCTGGAGTGGGGACATGCGCGAGCAGTACTTC.